This TCR beta chain was retrieved from a study of beta chain features in type 1 diabetes. Background on the study: The samples had roughly 100,000,000 sorted cells examined in all.

Expressed TCRB transcripts were sequenced because the isolated RNA had all been reverse transcribed beforehand. Clones were sequenced by immunoSEQ multiplex PCR, and TCRdb holds only the in-frame ones, with some missing. The sample comprises around 690,000 clones, over 10% of which are singletons, and about 0.11% rests with the top ten. Notes on the study in general: It was not settled here whether HLA type affects TCRB rearrangement. TCRB CDR3s from Type 1 diabetes patients were moderately but significantly shorter in all four CD4+ subsets.

Sorting with CD45RO/CCR7/CD25/CD127/CD95/CD27 yielded naive, central memory, regulatory and stem-like memory CD4+ cells. Germline CDR1 and CDR2: KGHSH and LQKENI. The CDR3 runs 15 residues. V was trimmed by 1 base and J by 2 bases, leaving 12 bases between them. This clone was found a few times. The antigen is unknown. Sequenced: naive CD4+ T cells from blood. This sequence originates from a man aged 25-45 years with type 1 diabetes. This chain links TRBV18 with TRBJ2-7; D is possibly TRBD1 (5 bases). In nucleotides, the CDR3 is TGTGCCAGCTCACCACAGGGGAAAAAGACCTACGAGCAGTACTTC. Protein sequence: CASSPQGKKTYEQYF.